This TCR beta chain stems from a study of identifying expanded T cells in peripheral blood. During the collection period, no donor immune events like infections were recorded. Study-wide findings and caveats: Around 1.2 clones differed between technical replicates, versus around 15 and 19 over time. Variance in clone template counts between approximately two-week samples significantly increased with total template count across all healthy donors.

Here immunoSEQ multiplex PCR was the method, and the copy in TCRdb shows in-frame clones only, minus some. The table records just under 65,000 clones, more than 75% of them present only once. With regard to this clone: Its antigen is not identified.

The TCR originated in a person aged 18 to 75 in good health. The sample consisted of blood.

This CDR3 is CASSQGSGSTDTQYF. DNA for the CDR3: TGCGCCAGCAGCCAAGGGAGCGGGAGCACAGATACGCAGTATTTT. V gene TRBV4-3 combines with J gene TRBJ2-3, with TRBD2 as a possible D gene (6 bases). The CDR3 length is 15 residues. Trimming stripped 1 base from V and 0 bases from J, with 8 bases between. The germline CDR1 and CDR2 sequences are LGHNA and YSLEER.